These 29 T cell receptor beta chains came from one sample sequenced in a study of CD8 T cells in ankylosing spondylitis. Points from the study as a whole: Several highly homologous variants made up a TCR beta motif that seemed to typify ankylosing spondylitis blood.

These TCRs are of unknown antigen specificity. One entry per CDR3 protein, called by TCRdb with MiXCR from the 5' RACE reads. This table holds roughly 450,000 distinct CDR3 sequences, around 26% found once. Sequences were obtained from blood, either unsorted or a sorted T cell fraction (not recorded which). These receptors were taken from a male donor with ankylosing spondylitis.

The chain uses TRBV12-3 or TRBV12-4 and TRBJ2-1, with no clear D. CDR3 length: 14 residues. Trimming left V 7 bases short and J 7 bases short, with 17 bases between. The CDR3 loop is CASTQTVGPNEQFF. The CDR3 bases are TGTGCCAGCACCCAGACGGTGGGCCCTAATGAGCAGTTCTTC.

The rearrangement uses TRBV11-1 and TRBJ2-2, with TRBD1 matching 8 bases. CDR1 and CDR2 (germline): SGHAT, FQDESV (reference sequence). The CDR3 runs to 18 residues. Trimming at V came to 1 base and at J to 0 bases, leaving 7 bases not matched to a gene. As DNA, the CDR3 is TGTGCCAGCAGCTTAGGTCTCTGGACAGGGCCGAACACCGGGGAGCTGTTTTTT. Protein: CASSLGLWTGPNTGELFF. Looking up the rest from reference TRBV11-1 and TRBJ2-2 gives the full variable domain: EAEVAQSPRYKITEKSQAVAFWCDPISGHATLYWYRQILGQGPELLVQFQDESVVDDSQLPKDRFSAERLKGVDSTLKIQPAELGDSAMYLCASSLGLWTGPNTGELFFGEGSRLTVL.

This clonotype was counted at least ten times. The rearrangement uses TRBV5-1 and TRBJ1-1; D is uncertain. With 7 bases removed from V and 0 bases from J, the gap between germline ends came to 10 bases. Germline V gene data show CDR1 as SGHRS and CDR2 as YFSETQ. The CDR3 extends over 13 amino acids. CDR3 residues: CASRSQVNTEAFF. The DNA of the CDR3 is TGCGCCAGCCGCTCCCAAGTGAACACTGAAGCTTTCTTT.

The gene calls are TRBV27 and TRBJ2-3, with D tentatively TRBD1 (5 bases). With 0 bases removed from V and 5 bases from J, the gap between germline ends came to 9 bases. This CDR3 region has 14 residues. Per germline, CDR1 MNHEY and CDR2 SMNVEV (reference sequence). Written as DNA, the CDR3 is TGTGCCAGCAGTTTATCTTACAGGAAAGATACGCAGTATTTT. It encodes CASSLSYRKDTQYF.

The chain carries TRBV11-3 and TRBJ1-1; D possibly corresponds to TRBD1 (6 bases). The V end was cut by 0 bases, the J end by 7 bases, with 18 bases between. Germline V gene data show CDR1 as SGHNT and CDR2 as YENEEA. CDR3 size: 16 residues. The CDR3: CASSLDIFRGASEAFF. DNA for the CDR3: TGTGCCAGCAGCTTAGATATTTTTCGGGGGGCTAGTGAAGCTTTCTTT.

This sequence joins TRBV9 and TRBJ1-2; D is uncertain. The CDR3 is made up of 13 amino acids. V lost 0 bases and J lost 5, with 8 bases in between. The V gene's germline CDR1 is SGDLS and CDR2 YYNGEE. The chain's CDR3 is CASSVEPLYGYTF. As DNA, the CDR3 is TGTGCCAGCAGCGTAGAGCCGTTGTATGGCTACACCTTC.

V and J are TRBV5-1 and TRBJ2-1, with a possible D match to TRBD2 (6 bases). Germline-derived CDR1 and CDR2 are SGHRS and YFSETQ. The CDR3 consists of 14 residues. V was cut by 4 bases and J by 6 bases, with 14 bases left in between. The CDR3 nucleotides read TGCGCCAGCAGCAGGAGACTAGTTGGCAATGAGCAGTTCTTC. Translating it yields CASSRRLVGNEQFF. The full variable domain, its missing parts supplied by reference TRBV5-1 and TRBJ2-1, is KAGVTQTPRYLIKTRGQQVTLSCSPISGHRSVSWYQQTPGQGLQFLFEYFSETQRNKGNFPGRFSGRQFSNSRSEMNVSTLELGDSALYLCASSRRLVGNEQFFGPGTRLTVL.

CDR3 bases: TGTGCCAGCAGCTTAAGAACGAACACTGAAGCTTTCTTT. Translated, it gives CASSLRTNTEAFF. The chain is built from TRBV7-9 and TRBJ1-1; D is ambiguous. Trimming removed 2 bases from V and 1 base from J, with 5 bases in between. Germline loops: CDR1 SEHNR, CDR2 FQNEAQ (reference sequence). The CDR3 runs to 13 residues.

The J gene is TRBJ2-1, the V gene TRBV5-1, with 8 positions matching TRBD2. Per the germline V gene, CDR1 is SGHRS and CDR2 is YFSETQ. V was pared by 5 bases and J by 4 bases, with 14 bases of the junction left unmatched. The CDR3 length is 17 residues. The CDR3 reads CASSPRPGAGEYNEQFF. In nucleotides, the CDR3 is TGCGCCAGCAGTCCGCGCCCCGGAGCGGGAGAATACAATGAGCAGTTCTTC.

The J gene is TRBJ2-1, the V gene TRBV20-1, with 8 bases lining up with TRBD2. There are 14 residues in the CDR3. Germline-derived CDR1 and CDR2 are DFQATT and SNEGSKA (reference sequence). V was pared by 1 base and J by 8 bases, with 7 bases of the junction left unmatched. CDR3 protein: CSARVAGGIDEQFF. CDR3 nucleotide sequence: TGCAGTGCTAGAGTTGCGGGAGGAATCGATGAGCAGTTCTTC.

The rearrangement uses TRBV20-1 and TRBJ1-6; TRBD1 is a possible D gene (6 bases). Germline values: CDR1 DFQATT, CDR2 SNEGSKA (reference sequence). The CDR3 has 17 residues. The germline V and J ends were trimmed by 0 bases and 0 bases, with 12 bases remaining between them. The CDR3 reads CSARELRGSSYNSPLHF. The CDR3 bases are TGCAGTGCTAGAGAACTGAGGGGGAGCTCCTATAATTCACCCCTCCACTTT.

This clonotype was detected only a few times. The rearrangement uses TRBV5-1 and TRBJ2-5, with D possibly matching TRBD1 (6 bases). Germline CDR1 SGHRS, CDR2 YFSETQ. The CDR3 is 13 residues long. Deletions cut 3 bases from V and 3 bases from J, with 9 bases between. The DNA for the CDR3 is TGCGCCAGCAGCTGGGGACAAAAAGAGACCCAGTACTTC. Translating gives CASSWGQKETQYF.

The chain employs TRBV10-3 and TRBJ2-7, with 9 bases fitting TRBD2. The length of the CDR3 is 16 residues. Germline CDR1 ENHRY, CDR2 SYGVKD. V gave up 3 bases and J gave up 5 bases; unmatched junction bases: 11. In DNA form, the CDR3 reads TGTGCCATCAGTGACCCGGGGGTAGCGGGAGATAACGAGCAGTACGTC. This translates into CAISDPGVAGDNEQYV.

This chain links TRBV20-1 with TRBJ2-7; 8 positions match TRBD1. Per germline, CDR1 DFQATT and CDR2 SNEGSKA (reference sequence). The trim removed 4 bases at V and 2 bases at J, leaving 4 bases unmatched. This CDR3 is built from 13 residues. The CDR3 loop reads CSATGTGTYEQYF. The CDR3 nucleotides are TGCAGTGCTACCGGGACAGGTACCTACGAGCAGTACTTC.

This clonotype appeared many times. V is TRBV29-1 and J is TRBJ2-1; D gene ambiguous. With 5 bases removed from V and 10 bases from J, the gap between germline ends came to 9 bases. The V gene's germline CDR1 is SQVTM and CDR2 ANQGSEA. The CDR3 totals 10 residues. CDR3 amino acids: CSVLRAEQFF. The CDR3 region has the DNA TGCAGCGTTCTCCGGGCCGAGCAGTTCTTC.

The rearrangement uses TRBV7-2 and TRBJ1-1; 8 nucleotides match TRBD1. V lost 5 bases and J lost 4; bases outside the gene matches: 6. The CDR3 loop spans 14 amino acids. CDR1 is SGHTA, CDR2 FQGNSA, per germline. The CDR3 sequence: CASSIDRGGTEAFF. Here the CDR3 DNA reads TGTGCCAGCAGCATAGACAGGGGAGGCACTGAAGCTTTCTTT. The full variable domain, rest sourced from reference TRBV7-2 and TRBJ1-1, is GAGVSQSPSNKVTEKGKDVELRCDPISGHTALYWYRQSLGQGLEFLIYFQGNSAPDKSGLPSDRFSAERTGGSVSTLTIQRTQQEDSAVYLCASSIDRGGTEAFFGQGTRLTVV.

This chain uses TRBV5-1 with TRBJ1-1; D ambiguous. The CDR3 covers 15 residues. Germline V gene data show CDR1 as SGHRS and CDR2 as YFSETQ. V gave up 4 bases and J gave up 0 bases, with 13 bases separating them. The DNA for the CDR3 is TGCGCCAGCAGCAGTGGAGACGGCTTGAACACTGAAGCTTTCTTT. This codes for CASSSGDGLNTEAFF.

This clonotype was picked up a small number of times. The chain uses TRBV19 and TRBJ2-1; 11 positions match TRBD2. Trimming took 5 bases from V and 7 from J; bases not matched to a gene: 4. The CDR3 contains 14 residues. Germline loops: CDR1 LNHDA, CDR2 SQIVND (reference sequence). CDR3 amino acids: CASSLRLAGNEQFF. CDR3 sequence (DNA): TGTGCCAGTAGTCTCAGACTAGCGGGGAATGAGCAGTTCTTC.

This clonotype was seen a handful of times. The chain recombines TRBV5-1 with TRBJ2-7; D unclear. Germline CDR1 SGHRS, CDR2 YFSETQ. Trimming stripped 0 bases from V and 2 bases from J, with 21 bases between. This CDR3 comprises 18 residues. CDR3: CASSLGGGTETEPYEQYV. CDR3 coding DNA: TGCGCCAGCAGCTTGGGGGGTGGAACCGAAACGGAACCCTACGAGCAGTACGTC.

The chain recombines TRBV25-1 with TRBJ2-1; 12 bases agree with TRBD2. Germline CDR1 reads MGHDK; CDR2 reads SYGVNS. This CDR3 comprises 16 residues. V shed 5 bases, J shed 2 bases, and the junction held 4 bases outside the gene matches. CDR3 amino acids: CASSLAGGIPYNEQFF. The CDR3 DNA reads as TGTGCCAGCAGTCTAGCGGGAGGGATTCCCTACAATGAGCAGTTCTTC.

This clonotype was counted at least ten times. This chain connects TRBV10-1 to TRBJ2-3; 13 nucleotides align to TRBD2. CDR1 is WNHNN, CDR2 SYGVQD, per germline (reference sequence). V gave up 8 bases and J gave up 5 bases; unmatched junction bases: 13. The length of the CDR3 is 17 residues. The CDR3 here is CASSVSRTSGSGDTQYF. DNA for the CDR3: TGCGCCAGCTCAGTTTCGAGGACTAGCGGGAGTGGAGATACGCAGTATTTT.

The chain joins TRBV28 to TRBJ1-5; D gene ambiguous. The CDR3 has 16 residues. Germline CDR1 reads MDHEN; CDR2 reads SYDVKM. V shed 3 bases and J shed 0 bases, with 12 bases lying between them. CDR3 DNA: TGTGCCAGCAGTTTTGCCGCATTCGGTAGCAATCAGCCCCAGCATTTT. Amino acids: CASSFAAFGSNQPQHF.

The genes are TRBV5-1 and TRBJ2-7; a possible D gene is TRBD1 (6 bases). Germline lookup yields CDR1 SGHRS and CDR2 YFSETQ. The CDR3 loop spans 15 amino acids. Trimming cost V 4 bases and J 1 base, with 15 bases left between them. This chain's CDR3 is CASSPDKGGSYEQYV. CDR3 sequence (DNA): TGCGCCAGCAGCCCCGACAAAGGGGGTTCCTACGAGCAGTACGTC.

The V call is TRBV10-3, the J call TRBJ2-6; D uncertain. V lost 6 bases and J lost 12, with 15 bases in between. The V gene's germline CDR1 is ENHRY and CDR2 SYGVKD. This CDR3 spans 13 amino acids. The CDR3 DNA follows: TGTGCCATCAGGGTAGAACACCTGGGCGTCCTGACTTTC. Translation gives CAIRVEHLGVLTF.

V and J are TRBV7-9 and TRBJ1-4, with 9 bases that match TRBD1. Trimming took 6 bases from V and 8 from J; bases not matched to a gene: 7. The CDR3 is 14 residues long. CDR1 and CDR2 (germline): SEHNR, FQNEAQ (reference sequence). This chain's CDR3 is CASRATGGLEKLFF. The CDR3 DNA reads TGTGCCAGCAGGGCGACAGGGGGTCTGGAAAAACTGTTTTTT.

Only a few counts were recorded for this clonotype. V gene TRBV3-1 combines with J gene TRBJ2-3, with 9 bases matching TRBD2. V was clipped by 2 bases and J by 4 bases; unmatched bases: 10. This CDR3 comprises 17 residues. Germline values: CDR1 LGHDT, CDR2 YNNKEL (reference sequence). This chain's CDR3 is CASSQWREGRRPDTQYF. The CDR3 coding sequence is TGTGCCAGCAGCCAATGGCGGGAGGGCCGGAGGCCAGATACGCAGTATTTT.

This chain uses TRBV11-2 with TRBJ2-5; 14 bases are shared with TRBD2. This CDR3 is built from 18 residues. Trimming took 5 bases from V and 3 from J; bases not matched to a gene: 11. Germline CDR1 is SGHAT and CDR2 is FQNNGV. Here the CDR3 reads CASSPQRGTSGRKETQYF. In DNA form, the CDR3 reads TGTGCCAGCAGCCCGCAAAGGGGGACTAGCGGGAGAAAAGAGACCCAGTACTTC.

This clonotype was picked up a small number of times. The chain employs TRBV27 and TRBJ2-7; D possibly uses TRBD1 or TRBD2 (6 bases each). Looked up from germline, CDR1 is MNHEY and CDR2 is SMNVEV (reference sequence). The CDR3 has 14 residues. V was shortened by 4 bases and J by 6 bases, with 16 bases between the two germline ends. Written as DNA, the CDR3 is TGTGCCAGCAGTTGGTCGACAGGAGGGCGCGAGCAGTACTTC. Encoded protein: CASSWSTGGREQYF.

This clonotype is classed as medium-sized (0.01 to 0.1%). V usage is TRBV24-1 and J usage is TRBJ2-2; 9 nucleotides agree with TRBD1. The CDR3 extends over 17 amino acids. V shed 3 bases and J 5 bases; nucleotides not matched to a gene: 9. Germline values: CDR1 KGHDR, CDR2 SFDVKD. Written as DNA, the CDR3 is TGTGCCACCAGTGATGCCGGGACAGGGACGGTTACCGGGGAGCTGTTTTTT. Translating gives CATSDAGTGTVTGELFF.